A selection of T cell receptor beta chains follows, all from one sample in a study of technical replicates of blood from a handful of donors. Here immunoSEQ multiplex PCR was the method, and the copy in TCRdb shows in-frame clones only, minus some. The table has 65,000 to 95,000 clones, around 97% seen once; the top ten hold roughly 0.3%. The sequenced sample consisted of T cells isolated from PBMCs. All receptors derive from a human donor in good health. Each CDR3 is given with its conserved first and last residue. A D gene is named only where the DNA matches it firmly. Rows give clone size only sometimes, using once, few, many, or a class for an expanded clone.

clone_size: -
j_call: TRBJ2-7
v_call: TRBV4-1
d_call: TRBD1
cdr3_aa: CASSHLPGTGAYEQYF
cdr3_nt: TGCGCCAGCAGCCATCTCCCCGGGACAGGGGCCTACGAGCAGTACTTC

clone_size: -
j_call: TRBJ1-2
v_call: TRBV4-1
d_call: TRBD1
cdr3_aa: CASSLSGTGGGYTF
cdr3_nt: TGCGCCAGCAGCCTCTCCGGGACAGGGGGTGGCTACACCTTC

clone_size: -
j_call: TRBJ2-1
v_call: TRBV29-1
d_call: TRBD2
cdr3_aa: CSVVRAGGGGEQFF
cdr3_nt: TGCAGCGTTGTAAGAGCGGGAGGGGGTGGTGAGCAGTTCTTC

clone_size: -
j_call: TRBJ1-1
v_call: TRBV5-1
d_call: -
cdr3_aa: CASSLARQTEAFF
cdr3_nt: TGCGCCAGCAGCTTGGCCCGACAGACTGAAGCTTTCTTT

clone_size: -
j_call: TRBJ2-6
v_call: TRBV9
d_call: -
cdr3_aa: CASSAQGYGANVLTF
cdr3_nt: TGTGCCAGCAGCGCCCAGGGGTACGGGGCCAACGTCCTGACTTTC

clone_size: -
j_call: TRBJ1-1
v_call: TRBV27
d_call: -
cdr3_aa: CASSLVGEFEAFF
cdr3_nt: TGTGCCAGCAGTTTGGTGGGCGAGTTTGAAGCTTTCTTT

clone_size: once
j_call: TRBJ2-1
v_call: TRBV29-1
d_call: -
cdr3_aa: CSLGGGTYNEQFF
cdr3_nt: TGCAGCTTAGGGGGGGGGACCTACAATGAGCAGTTCTTC

clone_size: -
j_call: TRBJ2-7
v_call: TRBV27
d_call: TRBD1
cdr3_aa: CASSQPRDRGPYEQYF
cdr3_nt: TGTGCCAGCTCACAACCCCGGGACAGGGGACCTTACGAGCAGTACTTC

clone_size: -
j_call: TRBJ1-2
v_call: TRBV6-5
d_call: -
cdr3_aa: CASSYSREGGNGYTF
cdr3_nt: TGTGCCAGCAGTTACTCGAGAGAGGGTGGGAATGGCTACACCTTC

clone_size: -
j_call: TRBJ1-4
v_call: TRBV6-1
d_call: TRBD1
cdr3_aa: CASSVSQGEAEKLFF
cdr3_nt: TGTGCCAGCAGTGTATCACAGGGGGAAGCCGAAAAACTGTTTTTT

clone_size: -
j_call: TRBJ2-3
v_call: TRBV9
d_call: -
cdr3_aa: CASSVATDIFTDTQYF
cdr3_nt: TGTGCCAGCAGCGTAGCGACAGATATCTTCACAGATACGCAGTATTTT

clone_size: -
j_call: TRBJ2-7
v_call: TRBV7-8
d_call: TRBD2
cdr3_aa: CASSLDFGTSLLNEQYF
cdr3_nt: TGTGCCAGCAGCTTAGATTTCGGGACTAGCCTATTGAACGAGCAGTACTTC

clone_size: -
j_call: TRBJ1-4
v_call: TRBV30
d_call: -
cdr3_aa: CAWSVLGGTNEKLFF
cdr3_nt: TGTGCCTGGAGTGTACTGGGGGGAACTAATGAAAAACTGTTTTTT

clone_size: -
j_call: TRBJ2-1
v_call: TRBV4-2
d_call: -
cdr3_aa: CASSQEIAAEDCEQFF
cdr3_nt: TGTGCCAGCAGCCAAGAGATAGCAGCTGAGGACTGTGAGCAGTTCTTC

clone_size: -
j_call: TRBJ1-3
v_call: TRBV5-6
d_call: -
cdr3_aa: CASSLGQANTIYF
cdr3_nt: TGTGCCAGCAGCTTGGGGCAGGCAAACACCATATATTTT

clone_size: -
j_call: TRBJ1-2
v_call: TRBV10-3
d_call: TRBD1
cdr3_aa: CAIRGQGNYGYTF
cdr3_nt: TGTGCCATCAGGGGACAGGGAAACTATGGCTACACCTTC

clone_size: -
j_call: TRBJ1-1
v_call: TRBV18
d_call: -
cdr3_aa: CASSPLLDKAFF
cdr3_nt: TGTGCCAGCTCACCACTACTGGACAAAGCTTTCTTT